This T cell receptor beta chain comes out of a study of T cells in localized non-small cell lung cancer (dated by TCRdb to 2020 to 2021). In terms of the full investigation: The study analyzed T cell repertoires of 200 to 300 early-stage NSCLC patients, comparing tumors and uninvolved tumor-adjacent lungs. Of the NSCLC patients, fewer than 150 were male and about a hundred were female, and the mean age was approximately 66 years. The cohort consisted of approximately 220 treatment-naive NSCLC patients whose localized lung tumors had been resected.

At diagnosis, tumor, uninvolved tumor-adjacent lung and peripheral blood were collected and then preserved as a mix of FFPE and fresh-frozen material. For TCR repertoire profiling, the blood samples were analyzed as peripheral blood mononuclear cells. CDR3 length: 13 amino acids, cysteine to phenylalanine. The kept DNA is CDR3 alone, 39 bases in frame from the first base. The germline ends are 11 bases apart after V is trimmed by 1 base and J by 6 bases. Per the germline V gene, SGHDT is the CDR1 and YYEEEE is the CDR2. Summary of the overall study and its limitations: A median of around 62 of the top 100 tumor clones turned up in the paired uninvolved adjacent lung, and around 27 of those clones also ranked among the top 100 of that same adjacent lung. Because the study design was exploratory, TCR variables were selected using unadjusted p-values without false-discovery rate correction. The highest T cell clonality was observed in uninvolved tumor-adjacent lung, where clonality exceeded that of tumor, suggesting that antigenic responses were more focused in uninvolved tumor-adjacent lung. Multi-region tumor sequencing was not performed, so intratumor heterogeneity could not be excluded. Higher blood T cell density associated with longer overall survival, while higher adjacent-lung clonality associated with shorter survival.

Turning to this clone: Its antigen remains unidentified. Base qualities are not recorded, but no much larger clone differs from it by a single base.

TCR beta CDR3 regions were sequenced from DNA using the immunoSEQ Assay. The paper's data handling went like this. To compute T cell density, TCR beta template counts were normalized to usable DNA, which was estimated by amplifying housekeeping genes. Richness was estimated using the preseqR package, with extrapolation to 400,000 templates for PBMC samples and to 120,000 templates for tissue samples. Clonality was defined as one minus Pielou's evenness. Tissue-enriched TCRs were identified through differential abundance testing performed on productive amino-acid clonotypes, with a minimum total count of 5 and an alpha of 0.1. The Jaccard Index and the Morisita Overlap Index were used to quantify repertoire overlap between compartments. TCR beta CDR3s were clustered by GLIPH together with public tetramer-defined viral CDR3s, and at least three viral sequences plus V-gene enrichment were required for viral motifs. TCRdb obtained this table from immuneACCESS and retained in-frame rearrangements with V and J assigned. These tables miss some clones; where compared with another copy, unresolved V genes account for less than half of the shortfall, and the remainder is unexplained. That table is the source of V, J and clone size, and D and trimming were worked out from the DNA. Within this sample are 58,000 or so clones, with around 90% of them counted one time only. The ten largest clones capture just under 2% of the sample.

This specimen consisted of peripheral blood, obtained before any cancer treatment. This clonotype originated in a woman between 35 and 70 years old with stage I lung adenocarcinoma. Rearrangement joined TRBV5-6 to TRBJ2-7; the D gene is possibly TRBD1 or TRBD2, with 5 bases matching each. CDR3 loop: CASSLLGEIEQYF. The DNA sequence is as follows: TGTGCCAGCAGCTTGTTGGGGGAAATCGAGCAGTACTTC.